The 26 T cell receptor beta chains presented below share a single source sample, sequenced in a study of blood T cell repertoires in COVID-19. Clones were sequenced by immunoSEQ multiplex PCR, and TCRdb holds only the in-frame ones, with some missing. This repertoire shows about 140,000 clones, around 81% found once; its top ten account for more than 1.5%. Sequenced sample: peripheral blood. These receptors were taken from a human donor in a cohort sampled during active COVID-19.

The J gene is TRBJ1-1, the V gene TRBV27; D not certain. Germline-derived CDR1 and CDR2 are MNHEY and SMNVEV (reference sequence). V lost 5 bases and J lost 11, with 21 bases in between. The CDR3 contains 14 residues. The CDR3 sequence: CASSQYPNVAGAFF. CDR3 DNA sequence: TGTGCCAGCAGTCAATATCCAAACGTTGCCGGGGCTTTCTTT.

The chain has TRBV5-8 and TRBJ2-1; D possibly corresponds to TRBD1 (6 bases). Germline V gene sequence: CDR1 SGHTS, CDR2 YDEGEE. V was trimmed by 2 bases and J by 10 bases, leaving 13 bases between them. This CDR3 is 13 amino acids long. The CDR3 reads CASSLGQGREQFF. CDR3 DNA sequence: TGTGCCAGCAGCTTAGGCCAGGGGAGAGAGCAGTTCTTC.

The rearrangement links TRBV11-1 to TRBJ1-3; the D is unclear. Trimming left V 2 bases short and J 0 bases short, with 11 bases between. CDR3 length: 16 amino acids. Germline lookup yields CDR1 SGHAT and CDR2 FQDESV (reference sequence). CDR3 sequence: CASSLSPTVSGNTIYF. CDR3 sequence (DNA): TGTGCCAGCAGCTTATCTCCAACAGTCTCTGGAAACACCATATATTTT.

The rearrangement uses TRBV18 and TRBJ1-6; D remains ambiguous. V lost 3 bases, J lost 4 bases, and 7 bases lay in between. This CDR3 has 14 amino acids. CDR1 and CDR2 from the germline V gene are KGHSH and LQKENI. CDR3: CASSPAEYNSPLHF. The CDR3 nucleotides are TGTGCCAGCTCACCGGCGGAATATAATTCACCCCTCCACTTT. The full variable domain, with the rest looked up from reference TRBV18 and TRBJ1-6, is NAGVMQNPRHLVRRRGQEARLRCSPMKGHSHVYWYRQLPEEGLKFMVYLQKENIIDESGMPKERFSAEFPKEGPSILRIQQVVRGDSAAYFCASSPAEYNSPLHFGNGTRLTVT.

The chain uses TRBV6-5 and TRBJ2-2, with D tentatively TRBD2 (5 bases). The germline CDR1 and CDR2 sequences are MNHEY and SVGAGI. The CDR3 length is 13 residues. V lost 8 bases to trimming and J lost 2 bases, with 9 bases between them. The CDR3 loop is CASLRGNTGELFF. In DNA form, the CDR3 reads TGTGCCAGCCTCCGGGGTAACACCGGGGAGCTGTTTTTT.

This rearrangement joins TRBV6-6 to TRBJ2-1; a possible D gene is TRBD2 (5 bases). CDR3 length: 14 amino acids. The V gene's germline CDR1 is MNHNY and CDR2 SVGAGI (reference sequence). V shed 0 bases and J shed 9 bases, with 12 bases lying between them. The CDR3 protein is CASSYSSAGVEQFF. The CDR3, as DNA: TGTGCCAGCAGTTACTCTTCCGCGGGCGTTGAGCAGTTCTTC.

The rearrangement joins TRBV4-1 to TRBJ2-4; D is unresolved. Trimming took off 0 bases at V and 8 bases at J, with 8 bases between the two ends. The CDR3 consists of 13 residues. Germline CDR1 is MGHRA and CDR2 is YSYEKL. The CDR3 sequence is CASSQELHHIQYF. CDR3 in DNA: TGCGCCAGCAGCCAAGAATTACACCACATTCAGTACTTC.

The chain links TRBV6-5 to TRBJ2-7; D unclear. There are 11 residues in the CDR3. Germline CDR1 reads MNHEY; CDR2 reads SVGAGI. V was clipped by 7 bases and J by 2 bases, with 6 bases between them. CDR3 DNA sequence: TGTGCCAGCACCCCCGCCTACGAGCAGTACTTC. Protein: CASTPAYEQYF.

This chain connects TRBV5-1 to TRBJ2-3; weak D call: TRBD1 (6 bases). The V and J ends lost 1 base and 0 bases respectively, with 9 bases between them. This CDR3 has 15 residues. CDR1 is SGHRS and CDR2 is YFSETQ in the germline V gene. CDR3 DNA: TGCGCCAGCAGCTTGACAGGGCAGAGCACAGATACGCAGTATTTT. Translated, it gives CASSLTGQSTDTQYF.

This sequence joins TRBV6-5 and TRBJ2-1, with a tentative D call TRBD2 (5 bases). Germline CDR1 MNHEY, CDR2 SVGAGI. There are 15 residues in the CDR3. The V end was cut by 0 bases, the J end by 0 bases, with 6 bases between. In DNA form, the CDR3 reads TGTGCCAGCAGTTACTCTGGGAGCTCCTACAATGAGCAGTTCTTC. This sequence encodes CASSYSGSSYNEQFF.

The chain recombines TRBV5-4 with TRBJ1-2, with TRBD1 matching over 10 bases. Germline V lookup: CDR1 SGHNT, CDR2 YYREEE (reference sequence). After removal of 6 bases from V and 2 bases from J, the junction contained 7 bases not matched to a gene. The CDR3 is made up of 15 amino acids. The CDR3 DNA sequence: TGTGCCAGCACGGGACAGGGGTTTGGAAACTATGGCTACACCTTC. Its protein is CASTGQGFGNYGYTF.

This clone was counted between two and nine times. V and J are TRBV3-1 (or the pseudogene TRBV3-2) and TRBJ1-1, with TRBD1 as a possible D gene (5 bases). There are 16 residues in the CDR3. V shed 1 base and J shed 6 bases, with 18 bases lying between them. The V gene's germline CDR1 is LGHDT and CDR2 YNNKEL (reference sequence). The CDR3 sequence: CASSQGGHGPSSEAFF. The CDR3 region has the DNA TGTGCCAGCAGCCAAGGGGGCCACGGTCCCTCGTCTGAAGCTTTCTTT.

The rearrangement links TRBV5-1 to TRBJ2-3, with a possible D match to TRBD2 (5 bases). The CDR3 length is 14 residues. V gave up 4 bases and J gave up 1 base, with 10 bases separating them. The germline CDR1 and CDR2 sequences are SGHRS and YFSETQ. CDR3 protein: CASSTAVGTDTQYF. The CDR3 DNA is TGCGCCAGCAGCACAGCGGTTGGCACAGATACGCAGTATTTT.

The chain uses TRBV18 and TRBJ2-5; D not resolved. This CDR3 has 13 residues. Germline values: CDR1 KGHSH, CDR2 LQKENI. The ends were cut back, 3 bases at V and 4 bases at J, with 9 bases in the middle. In DNA form, the CDR3 reads TGTGCCAGCTCACCTAGTGAACCAGAGACCCAGTACTTC. Amino acids: CASSPSEPETQYF.

The genes are TRBV29-1 and TRBJ2-3; D may be TRBD1 (5 bases). The CDR3 runs 15 residues. V was cut by 3 bases and J by 6 bases, with 19 bases left in between. Germline V gives CDR1 SQVTM, CDR2 ANQGSEA. This CDR3 reads CSVERKTGGPDTQYF. CDR3 sequence (DNA): TGCAGCGTTGAGAGGAAAACAGGTGGTCCCGATACGCAGTATTTT.

The rearrangement joins TRBV6-1 to TRBJ2-7; possible D gene TRBD2, 6 bases. V lost 3 bases to trimming and J lost 0 bases, with 12 bases between them. There are 15 residues in the CDR3. CDR1 is MNHNS and CDR2 is SASEGT in the germline V gene. The CDR3 region is CASSEPGLPSYEQYF. The CDR3 DNA follows: TGTGCCAGCAGTGAGCCGGGACTCCCCTCCTACGAGCAGTACTTC.

The rearrangement links TRBV15 to TRBJ2-1, with D perhaps TRBD2 (7 bases). The CDR3 consists of 18 residues. Germline values: CDR1 LNHNV, CDR2 YYDKDF (reference sequence). V was clipped by 0 bases and J by 4 bases, with 19 bases between them. The CDR3 is CATSRDVAGAHLYNEQFF. CDR3 nucleotide sequence: TGTGCCACCAGCAGAGATGTGGCGGGGGCGCACCTTTACAATGAGCAGTTCTTC.

V usage is TRBV7-2 and J usage is TRBJ2-3; TRBD2 aligns across 9 bases. Trimming cost V 5 bases and J 5 bases; bases outside gene matches: 17. Germline lookup yields CDR1 SGHTA and CDR2 FQGNSA. The CDR3 totals 18 residues. The CDR3 DNA reads TGTGCCAGCAGCCCCTCCCATCGGGCTAGCGGGATTCAAGATACGCAGTATTTT. Its translation is CASSPSHRASGIQDTQYF.

This chain connects TRBV19 to TRBJ1-2; 8 nucleotides agree with TRBD1. Losses at the gene ends were 4 bases for V and 8 bases for J; bases not matched to a gene: 9. Germline V CDR1 and CDR2: LNHDA, SQIVND (reference sequence). The length of the CDR3 is 14 residues. The CDR3 DNA follows: TGTGCCAGTAGTAAAGGACAGGGCTCGTTCGGCTACACCTTC. The encoded protein is CASSKGQGSFGYTF.

The chain is built from TRBV6-5 and TRBJ1-1, with a possible D match to TRBD1 (5 bases). The V and J ends lost 6 bases and 5 bases respectively, with 13 bases between them. The CDR3 sequence is 13 residues long. Germline values: CDR1 MNHEY, CDR2 SVGAGI. CDR3 residues: CASSLMGGTEAFF. For the CDR3, the DNA is TGTGCCAGCAGCTTAATGGGGGGGACTGAAGCTTTCTTT.

The genes are TRBV24-1 and TRBJ2-5; TRBD1 matches 11 bases. This CDR3 is 19 amino acids long. CDR1 is KGHDR and CDR2 is SFDVKD in the germline V gene. J lost 5 bases, V lost 4 bases, and 17 bases had no gene match. CDR3 sequence reads: CATSEGTGGFVPFGETQYF. The CDR3 DNA reads as TGTGCCACCAGTGAGGGGACAGGGGGTTTTGTCCCCTTCGGGGAGACCCAGTACTTC.

This clone was detected once. This rearrangement joins TRBV7-2 to TRBJ2-3; 7 bases line up with TRBD1. The CDR3 is 15 residues long. The germline V gene has CDR1 SGHTA and CDR2 FQGNSA. Unmatched junction bases numbered 3, after V lost 1 base and J lost 2 bases. The CDR3 DNA is TGTGCCAGCAGCTTAGTCGGGACAGACACAGATACGCAGTATTTT. Translating gives CASSLVGTDTDTQYF.

The CDR3 nucleotides are TGTGCCAGCAGCCGTCCCGGGACAGGGGGGAATGAGCAGTTCTTC. The encoded protein is CASSRPGTGGNEQFF. The gene calls are TRBV6-5 and TRBJ2-1, with 11 bases lining up with TRBD1. This CDR3 has 15 residues. The junction had 8 bases not matched to a gene; V was cut back by 6 bases and J by 7 bases. Germline assignment: CDR1 MNHEY and CDR2 SVGAGI.

The chain joins TRBV6-2 or TRBV6-3 to TRBJ2-7; D is perhaps TRBD2 (6 bases). V was clipped by 2 bases and J by 3 bases, with 11 bases between them. CDR1 is MNHEY and CDR2 is SVGEGT in the germline V gene. The CDR3 has 14 residues. Here the CDR3 reads CASSYGGSIYEQYF. The CDR3 DNA reads as TGTGCCAGCAGTTACGGGGGGAGCATCTACGAGCAGTACTTC.

The chain has TRBV10-3 and TRBJ1-4; D possibly corresponds to TRBD1 (5 bases). Germline values: CDR1 ENHRY, CDR2 SYGVKD. There are 13 residues in the CDR3. Trimming took off 6 bases at V and 8 bases at J, with 13 bases between the two ends. The CDR3 spells CAISPGFREKLFF. CDR3 in DNA: TGTGCCATCAGCCCAGGGTTCAGGGAAAAACTGTTTTTT.

The CDR3 coding sequence is TGTGCCAGCTCACCACTCGGACTAGCGGGAGGTTCGCAAGAGACCCAGTACTTC. Protein sequence: CASSPLGLAGGSQETQYF. The chain combines TRBV18 with TRBJ2-5; 14 nucleotides align to TRBD2. Germline CDR1 reads KGHSH; CDR2 reads LQKENI. This CDR3 contains 18 residues. V lost 1 base and J lost 2; bases outside the gene matches: 6.